One T cell receptor beta chain is described in this entry. The data derive from a study of blood T cell repertoires in COVID-19. On the study more broadly: Samples taken during acute and convalescent COVID-19 were collected in the United States, Italy and Spain. T cells, B-cell-depleted T cells, or PBMCs provided the cDNA or gDNA that served as material.

The germline CDR1 and CDR2 sequences are SGDLS and YYNGEE. This CDR3 has 16 amino acids. Trimming took 2 bases from V and 9 from J; bases not matched to a gene: 13. In the original processing: Reference gene primers were amplified, and this amplification served to estimate nucleated cell counts. The repertoire was sequenced with immunoSEQ multiplex PCR; TCRdb's copy has only in-frame clones and lacks some. The V and J calls and clone size were taken over from that table, and D and trimming were inferred from the DNA. This table holds 270,000 or so clones, more than 70% found once. Source material: peripheral blood. The TCR comes from a woman under 30 with acute or convalescent COVID-19. The rearrangement uses TRBV9 and TRBJ2-1; 8 nucleotides align to TRBD2. The CDR3 loop is CASSVSLRGGRSEQFF. CDR3 DNA sequence: TGTGCCAGCAGCGTTTCCCTACGGGGCGGGAGGTCTGAGCAGTTCTTC.